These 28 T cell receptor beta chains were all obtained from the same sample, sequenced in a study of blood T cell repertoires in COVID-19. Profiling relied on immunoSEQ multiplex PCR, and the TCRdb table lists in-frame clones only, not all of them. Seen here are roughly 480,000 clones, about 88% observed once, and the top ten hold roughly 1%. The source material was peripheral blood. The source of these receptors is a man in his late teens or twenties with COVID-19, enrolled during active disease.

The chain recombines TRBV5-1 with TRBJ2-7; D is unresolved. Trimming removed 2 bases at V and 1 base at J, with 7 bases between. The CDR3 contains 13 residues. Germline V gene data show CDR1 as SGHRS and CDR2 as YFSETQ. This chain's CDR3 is CASSFAESYEQYF. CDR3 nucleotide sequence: TGCGCCAGCAGCTTTGCTGAGTCCTACGAGCAGTACTTC.

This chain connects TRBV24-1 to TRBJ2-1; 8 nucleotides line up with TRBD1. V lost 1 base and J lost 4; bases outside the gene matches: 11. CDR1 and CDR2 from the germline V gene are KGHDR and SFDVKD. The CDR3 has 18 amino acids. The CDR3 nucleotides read TGTGCCACCAGTGATTTCGGGTCCGGGACAGGTTCTTACAATGAGCAGTTCTTC. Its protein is CATSDFGSGTGSYNEQFF.

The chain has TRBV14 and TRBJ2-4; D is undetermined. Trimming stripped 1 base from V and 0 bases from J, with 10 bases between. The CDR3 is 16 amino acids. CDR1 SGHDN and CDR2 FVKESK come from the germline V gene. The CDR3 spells CASSQGRNLAKNIQYF. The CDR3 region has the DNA TGTGCCAGCAGCCAAGGGAGAAATCTAGCCAAAAACATTCAGTACTTC.

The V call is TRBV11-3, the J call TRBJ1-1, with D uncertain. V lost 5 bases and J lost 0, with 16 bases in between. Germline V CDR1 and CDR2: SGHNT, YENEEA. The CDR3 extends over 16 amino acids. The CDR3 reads CASSGSVSSLNTEAFF. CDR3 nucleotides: TGTGCCAGCAGCGGCAGCGTTAGCTCCTTGAACACTGAAGCTTTCTTT.

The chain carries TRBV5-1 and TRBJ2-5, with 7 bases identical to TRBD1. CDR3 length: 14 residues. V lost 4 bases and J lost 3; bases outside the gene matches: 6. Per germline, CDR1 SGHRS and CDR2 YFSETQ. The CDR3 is CASSVGGAEETQYF. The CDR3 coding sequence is TGCGCCAGCAGCGTAGGGGGCGCAGAAGAGACCCAGTACTTC.

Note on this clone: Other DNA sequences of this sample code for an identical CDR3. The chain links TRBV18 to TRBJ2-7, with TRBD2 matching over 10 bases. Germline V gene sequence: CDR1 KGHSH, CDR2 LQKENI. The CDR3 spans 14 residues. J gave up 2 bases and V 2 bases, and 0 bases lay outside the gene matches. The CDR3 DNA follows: TGTGCCAGCTCACCAACTAGCGGGGCCTACGAGCAGTACTTC. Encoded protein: CASSPTSGAYEQYF.

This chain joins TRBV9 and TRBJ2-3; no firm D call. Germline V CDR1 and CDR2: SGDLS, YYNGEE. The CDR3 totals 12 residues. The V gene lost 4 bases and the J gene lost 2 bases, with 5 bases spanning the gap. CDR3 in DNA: TGTGCCAGCAGCCCCCACACAGATACGCAGTATTTT. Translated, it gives CASSPHTDTQYF.

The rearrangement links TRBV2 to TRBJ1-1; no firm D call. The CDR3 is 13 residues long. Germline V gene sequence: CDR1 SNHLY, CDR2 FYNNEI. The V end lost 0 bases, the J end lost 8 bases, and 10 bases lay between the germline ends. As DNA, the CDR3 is TGTGCCAGCAGTGAAGCGTGGCAGGTAGAAGCTTTCTTT. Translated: CASSEAWQVEAFF. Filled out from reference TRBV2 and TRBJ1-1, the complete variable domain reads EPEVTQTPSHQVTQMGQEVILRCVPISNHLYFYWYRQILGQKVEFLVSFYNNEISEKSEIFDDQFSVERPDGSNFTLKIRSTKLEDSAMYFCASSEAWQVEAFFGQGTRLTVV.

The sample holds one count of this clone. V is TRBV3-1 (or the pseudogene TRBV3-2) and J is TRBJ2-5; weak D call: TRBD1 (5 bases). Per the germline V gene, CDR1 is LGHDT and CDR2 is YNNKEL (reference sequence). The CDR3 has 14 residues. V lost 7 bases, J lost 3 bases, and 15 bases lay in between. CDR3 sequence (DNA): TGTGCCAGCATCCGGTCCTTAGGGGAAGAGACCCAGTACTTC. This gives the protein CASIRSLGEETQYF.

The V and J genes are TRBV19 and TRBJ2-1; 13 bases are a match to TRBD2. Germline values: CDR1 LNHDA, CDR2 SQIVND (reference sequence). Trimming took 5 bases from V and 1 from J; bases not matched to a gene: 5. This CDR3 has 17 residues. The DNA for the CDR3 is TGTGCCAGTAGTGCCACTAGCGGGGGGGATTCCTACAATGAGCAGTTCTTC. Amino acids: CASSATSGGDSYNEQFF.

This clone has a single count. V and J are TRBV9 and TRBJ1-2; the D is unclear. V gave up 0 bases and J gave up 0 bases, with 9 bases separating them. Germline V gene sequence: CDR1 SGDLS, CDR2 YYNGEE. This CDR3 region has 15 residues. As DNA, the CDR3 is TGTGCCAGCAGCGTAGCTGGGAGCGCTAACTATGGCTACACCTTC. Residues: CASSVAGSANYGYTF.

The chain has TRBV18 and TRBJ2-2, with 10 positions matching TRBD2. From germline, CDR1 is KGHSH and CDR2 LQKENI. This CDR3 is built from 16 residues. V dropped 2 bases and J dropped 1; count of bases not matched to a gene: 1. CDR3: CASSPTSGMNTGELFF. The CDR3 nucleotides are TGTGCCAGCTCACCAACTAGCGGGATGAACACCGGGGAGCTGTTTTTT.

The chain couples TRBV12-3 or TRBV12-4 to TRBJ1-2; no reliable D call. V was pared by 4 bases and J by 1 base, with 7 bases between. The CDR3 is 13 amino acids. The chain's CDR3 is CASSYGNNYGYTF. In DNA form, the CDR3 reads TGTGCCAGCAGTTACGGGAATAACTATGGCTACACCTTC.

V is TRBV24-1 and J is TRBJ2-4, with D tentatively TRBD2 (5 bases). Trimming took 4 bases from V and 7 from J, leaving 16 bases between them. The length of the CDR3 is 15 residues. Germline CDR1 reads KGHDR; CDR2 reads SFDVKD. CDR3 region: CATSDRFVPGNIQYF. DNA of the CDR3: TGTGCCACCAGTGACAGATTCGTCCCGGGGAACATTCAGTACTTC.

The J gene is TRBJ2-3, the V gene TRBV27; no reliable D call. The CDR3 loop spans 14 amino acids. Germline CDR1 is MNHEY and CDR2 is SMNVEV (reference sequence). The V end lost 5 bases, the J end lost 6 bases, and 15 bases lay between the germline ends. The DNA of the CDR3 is TGTGCCAGCAGTGGGTTGCGGTACGGGGATACGCAGTATTTT. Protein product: CASSGLRYGDTQYF.

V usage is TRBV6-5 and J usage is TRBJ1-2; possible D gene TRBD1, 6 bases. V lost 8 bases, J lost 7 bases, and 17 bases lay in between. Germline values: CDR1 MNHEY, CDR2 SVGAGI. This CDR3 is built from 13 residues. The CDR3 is CASSPSGGSGYTF. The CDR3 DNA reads TGTGCCAGCTCTCCGTCTGGGGGCAGTGGCTACACCTTC.

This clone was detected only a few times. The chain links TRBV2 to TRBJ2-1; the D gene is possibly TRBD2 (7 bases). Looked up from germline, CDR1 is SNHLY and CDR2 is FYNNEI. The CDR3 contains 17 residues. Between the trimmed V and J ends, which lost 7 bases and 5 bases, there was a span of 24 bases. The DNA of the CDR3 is TGTGCCAGCACCAAAGGGGGGGCCCTACAGGGTAACAATGAGCAGTTCTTC. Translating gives CASTKGGALQGNNEQFF. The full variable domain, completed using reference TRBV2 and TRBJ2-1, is EPEVTQTPSHQVTQMGQEVILRCVPISNHLYFYWYRQILGQKVEFLVSFYNNEISEKSEIFDDQFSVERPDGSNFTLKIRSTKLEDSAMYFCASTKGGALQGNNEQFFGPGTRLTVL.

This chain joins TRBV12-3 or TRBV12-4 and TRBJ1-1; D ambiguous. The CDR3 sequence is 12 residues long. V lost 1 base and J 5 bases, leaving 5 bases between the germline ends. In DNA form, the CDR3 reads TGTGCCAGCAGTTTAGGGAGGACTGAAGCTTTCTTT. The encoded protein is CASSLGRTEAFF.

CDR3: CASSQDHWTGSVNTEAFF. CDR3 in DNA: TGTGCCAGCAGCCAAGATCACTGGACAGGGTCGGTGAACACTGAAGCTTTCTTT. The chain links TRBV14 to TRBJ1-1, with 8 bases fitting TRBD1. V lost 0 bases, J lost 0 bases, and 9 bases stayed unmatched. Germline V CDR1 and CDR2: SGHDN, FVKESK. The CDR3 length is 18 residues.

As DNA, the CDR3 is TGTGCCACGGAGCCCGCCTTAACATACACAGATACGCAGTATTTT. The encoded protein is CATEPALTYTDTQYF. The chain couples TRBV10-3 to TRBJ2-3; D is unclear. The CDR3 spans 15 residues. Germline values: CDR1 ENHRY, CDR2 SYGVKD. Trimming took off 10 bases at V and 2 bases at J, with 19 bases between the two ends.

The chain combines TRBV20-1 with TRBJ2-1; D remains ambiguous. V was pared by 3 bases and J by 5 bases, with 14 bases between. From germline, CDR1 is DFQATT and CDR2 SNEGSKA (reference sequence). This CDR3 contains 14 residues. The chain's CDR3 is CSASGSSLHNEQFF. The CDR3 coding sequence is TGCAGTGCTAGTGGCAGTAGCCTCCACAATGAGCAGTTCTTC.

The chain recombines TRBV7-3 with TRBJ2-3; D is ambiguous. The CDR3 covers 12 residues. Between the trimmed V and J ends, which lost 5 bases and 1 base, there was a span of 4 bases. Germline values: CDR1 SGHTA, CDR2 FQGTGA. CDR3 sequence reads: CASSLGTDTQYF. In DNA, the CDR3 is TGTGCCAGCAGCCTCGGCACAGATACGCAGTATTTT.

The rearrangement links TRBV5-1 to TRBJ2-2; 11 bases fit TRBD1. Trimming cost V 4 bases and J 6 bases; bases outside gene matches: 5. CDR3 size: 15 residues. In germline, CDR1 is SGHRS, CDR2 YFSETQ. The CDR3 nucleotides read TGCGCCAGCAGCGGACAGGGGGCCGGGGCCGGGGAGCTGTTTTTT. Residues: CASSGQGAGAGELFF.

This CDR3 reads CASGGYHSGHNEQFF. The CDR3 DNA follows: TGTGCCAGTGGGGGGTACCACTCTGGGCACAATGAGCAGTTCTTC. The chain carries TRBV9 and TRBJ2-1, with D maybe TRBD2 (6 bases). Germline loops: CDR1 SGDLS, CDR2 YYNGEE. The CDR3 totals 15 residues. V was cut by 8 bases and J by 5 bases, with 20 bases left in between.

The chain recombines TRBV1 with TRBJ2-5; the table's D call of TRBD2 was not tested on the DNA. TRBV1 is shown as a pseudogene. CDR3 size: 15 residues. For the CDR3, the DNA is TGCACCATCGAGCGACTATCTCAAGGACAAGAGACCCAGTACTTC. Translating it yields CTIERLSQGQETQYF.

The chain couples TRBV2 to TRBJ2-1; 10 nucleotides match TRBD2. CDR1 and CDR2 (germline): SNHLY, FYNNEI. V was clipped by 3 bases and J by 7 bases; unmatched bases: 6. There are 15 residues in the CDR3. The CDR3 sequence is CASSDGASGSNEQFF. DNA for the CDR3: TGTGCCAGCAGTGACGGGGCTAGCGGGAGTAATGAGCAGTTCTTC.

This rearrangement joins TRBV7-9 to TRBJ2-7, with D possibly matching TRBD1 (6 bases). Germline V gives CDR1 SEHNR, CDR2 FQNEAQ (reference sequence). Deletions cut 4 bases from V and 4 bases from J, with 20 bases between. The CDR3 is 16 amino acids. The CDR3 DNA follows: TGTGCCAGCAGCTCTCTTGACGGGCCAGGGGCTTACGAGCAGTACTTC. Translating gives CASSSLDGPGAYEQYF. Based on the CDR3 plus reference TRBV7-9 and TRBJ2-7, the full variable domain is DTGVSQNPRHKITKRGQNVTFRCDPISEHNRLYWYRQTLGQGPEFLTYFQNEAQLEKSRLLSDRFSAERPKGSFSTLEIQRTEQGDSAMYLCASSSLDGPGAYEQYFGPGTRLTVT.

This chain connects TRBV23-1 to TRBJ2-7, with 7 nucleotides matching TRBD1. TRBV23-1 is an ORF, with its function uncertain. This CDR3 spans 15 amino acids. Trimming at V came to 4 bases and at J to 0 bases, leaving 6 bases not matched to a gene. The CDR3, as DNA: TGCGCCAGCAGTCCGGACAGGCCCCGCTCCTACGAGCAGTACTTC. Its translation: CASSPDRPRSYEQYF.